This T cell receptor beta chain appears in the sequencing data of a study of blood T cells in healthy people across ages. Alongside a J-beta primer mix, a sample-barcoded 5' primer served in a second PCR lasting 7 to 11 cycles. MiXCR, applied by TCRdb to the 5' RACE reads, yields one record per CDR3 protein. Of roughly 1,000,000 distinct CDR3 sequences listed, roughly 24% are singletons. CDR3 length equals 12 residues. Germline V gene lookup returns CDR1 SEHNR and CDR2 FQNEAQ (reference sequence). V shed 5 bases and J shed 6 bases, with 8 bases lying between them. This clonotype was picked up a small number of times. The sample was also reused in another study, on T cells of mothers and their children. From that study: The sample comes from nine or ten healthy Caucasian donors: mothers and children. Sequencing got over 9 million TCR beta CDR3 reads from each mother and about 3.1 million from each child.

V and J are TRBV7-9 and TRBJ1-5; D ambiguous. Sequencing input: blood. This receptor was identified in a girl aged 2 to 9 in good health. The CDR3 DNA sequence: TGTGCCAGCAGCGTGAATTTTCAGCCCCAGCATTTT. It encodes CASSVNFQPQHF.